Each of the 22 T cell receptor beta chains below was sequenced from the same sample in a study of blood T cells in healthy people across ages. Primers used in a second PCR of roughly 6 to 12 cycles were a sample-barcoded 5' primer and a J-beta primer mix. MiXCR, applied by TCRdb to the 5' RACE reads, yields one record per CDR3 protein. The sample consists of over 1,300,000 distinct CDR3 sequences, around 59% of them appearing once. Sequencing input: blood. These TCRs come from a man between 18 and 35 years old in good health.

The chain uses TRBV7-9 and TRBJ2-7; D is possibly TRBD2 (6 bases). Trimming took off 4 bases at V and 5 bases at J, with 24 bases between the two ends. The CDR3 sequence is 17 residues long. Germline-derived CDR1 and CDR2 are SEHNR and FQNEAQ (reference sequence). CDR3 region: CASSSRNSGGALHEQYF. The CDR3 nucleotides are TGTGCCAGCAGCTCCAGAAATAGCGGTGGGGCATTGCACGAGCAGTACTTC.

As concerns this clonotype: Compared with germline, one end of the junction differs, possibly owing to a read error. CDR3 loop: CASSPYRARGANYNEQFF. CDR3 nucleotide sequence: TGTGCCAGCAGCCCGTACCGGGCCAGAGGTGCAAATTACAATGAGCAGTTCTTC. The V and J genes are TRBV5-1 and TRBJ2-1; D is unclear. This CDR3 is built from 18 residues. Germline assignment: CDR1 SGHRS and CDR2 YFSETQ. Full variable domain (missing parts from reference TRBV5-1 and TRBJ2-1): KAGVTQTPRYLIKTRGQQVTLSCSPISGHRSVSWYQQTPGQGLQFLFEYFSETQRNKGNFPGRFSGRQFSNSRSEMNVSTLELGDSALYLCASSPYRARGANYNEQFFGPGTRLTVL.

The chain has TRBV10-3 and TRBJ2-7, with 7 bases fitting TRBD1. CDR1 is ENHRY, CDR2 SYGVKD, per germline. The V gene end was trimmed by 4 bases and the J gene end by 2 bases; junction bases not matched to a gene: 5. This CDR3 spans 14 amino acids. The CDR3 sequence is CAISADRRTYEQYF. The CDR3 DNA reads as TGTGCCATCAGTGCGGACAGGCGAACCTACGAGCAGTACTTC.

The CDR3 sequence is CASWNPGQGQETQYF. Here the CDR3 DNA reads TGTGCCAGCTGGAACCCGGGACAGGGACAAGAGACCCAGTACTTC. The rearrangement joins TRBV12-3 or TRBV12-4 to TRBJ2-5, with 9 nucleotides matching TRBD1. V gave up 8 bases and J gave up 2 bases; unmatched junction bases: 9. The CDR3 is 15 amino acids.

The rearrangement joins TRBV7-9 to TRBJ2-3; D uncertain. The CDR3 is made up of 12 amino acids. Germline loops: CDR1 SEHNR, CDR2 FQNEAQ (reference sequence). The V end was cut by 5 bases, the J end by 4 bases, with 7 bases between. The CDR3 loop is CASSAVADTQYF. DNA of the CDR3: TGTGCCAGCAGCGCAGTAGCAGATACGCAGTATTTT.

This rearrangement joins TRBV7-2 to TRBJ2-3; D is perhaps TRBD1 (6 bases). This CDR3 has 11 residues. Trimming shortened V by 5 bases and J by 9 bases, and 9 bases separated the two germline ends. CDR1 SGHTA and CDR2 FQGNSA come from the germline V gene. CDR3 sequence reads: CASSGQTTQYF. As DNA, the CDR3 is TGTGCCAGCAGCGGACAGACCACGCAGTATTTT. The variable domain in full, with the rest retrieved from reference TRBV7-2 and TRBJ2-3, is GAGVSQSPSNKVTEKGKDVELRCDPISGHTALYWYRQSLGQGLEFLIYFQGNSAPDKSGLPSDRFSAERTGGSVSTLTIQRTQQEDSAVYLCASSGQTTQYFGPGTRLTVL.

This clonotype was seen just once. This rearrangement joins TRBV4-1 to TRBJ1-5, with D possibly TRBD1 on 5 matching bases. This CDR3 has 14 residues. Germline CDR1 reads MGHRA; CDR2 reads YSYEKL. The V end lost 1 base, the J end lost 5 bases, and 9 bases lay between the germline ends. CDR3 sequence reads: CASSQGTLYQPQHF. CDR3 nucleotide sequence: TGCGCCAGCAGCCAAGGGACACTATATCAGCCCCAGCATTTT.

The chain recombines TRBV3-1 with TRBJ1-2, with a weak D call TRBD1 (6 bases). The germline V gene encodes CDR1 LGHDT and CDR2 YNNKEL (reference sequence). With 0 bases removed from V and 4 bases from J, the gap between germline ends came to 12 bases. The CDR3 is 15 amino acids. This CDR3 reads CASSQDQDSTYGYTF. CDR3 coding DNA: TGTGCCAGCAGCCAAGATCAGGACAGCACCTATGGCTACACCTTC.

CDR3 amino acids: CASSIGKGRGEQYF. DNA of the CDR3: TGCGCCAGCAGTATCGGGAAAGGAAGAGGTGAGCAGTACTTC. This rearrangement joins TRBV4-1 to TRBJ2-4, with a possible D match to TRBD2 (5 bases). The CDR3 is 14 amino acids. Germline V gene sequence: CDR1 MGHRA, CDR2 YSYEKL. The V and J ends lost 6 bases and 13 bases respectively, with 22 bases between them.

J is TRBJ2-7 and V is TRBV4-2, with 10 bases lining up with TRBD2. With V trimmed by 0 bases and J by 4 bases, 12 bases remained unmatched. Germline V gene sequence: CDR1 LGHNA, CDR2 YNFKEQ. The CDR3 extends over 18 amino acids. Here the CDR3 DNA reads TGTGCCAGCAGCCAAGACCTCCAAGCGGGAGGGCTGGTATACGAGCAGTACTTC. It yields the protein CASSQDLQAGGLVYEQYF.

The chain links TRBV27 to TRBJ2-4; D ambiguous. Germline lookup yields CDR1 MNHEY and CDR2 SMNVEV (reference sequence). V was cut by 6 bases and J by 4 bases, with 10 bases left in between. The CDR3 sequence is 13 residues long. CDR3 bases: TGTGCCAGCAGCGCACCGAATAAAAACATTCAGTACTTC. Translation gives CASSAPNKNIQYF.

The chain is built from TRBV20-1 and TRBJ2-5; 9 nucleotides match TRBD2. CDR1 is DFQATT, CDR2 SNEGSKA, per germline (reference sequence). Trimming cost V 5 bases and J 3 bases; bases outside gene matches: 10. The CDR3 length is 15 residues. CDR3 bases: TGCAGTGCTCCGCGACCGACTAGCGGAAAAGAGACCCAGTACTTC. Translating it yields CSAPRPTSGKETQYF.

This chain uses TRBV20-1 with TRBJ1-1; D gene uncertain. Germline-derived CDR1 and CDR2 are DFQATT and SNEGSKA (reference sequence). The V end lost 0 bases, the J end lost 0 bases, and 14 bases lay between the germline ends. The CDR3 runs 16 residues. The CDR3 DNA sequence: TGCAGTGCTAGAGATTTTGTGCCAAACGTGAACACTGAAGCTTTCTTT. Encoded protein: CSARDFVPNVNTEAFF.

This chain links TRBV20-1 with TRBJ1-1; D ambiguous. This CDR3 is 15 amino acids long. Trimming removed 0 bases from V and 0 bases from J, with 11 bases in between. CDR1 and CDR2 from the germline V gene are DFQATT and SNEGSKA (reference sequence). The CDR3, as DNA: TGCAGTGCTAGAGATCTCGGCAGCATGAACACTGAAGCTTTCTTT. Translation: CSARDLGSMNTEAFF.

V and J are TRBV7-9 and TRBJ2-5; TRBD2 matches at 7 bases. CDR1 is SEHNR, CDR2 FQNEAQ, per germline (reference sequence). Trimming took 1 base from V and 5 from J; bases not matched to a gene: 7. This CDR3 spans 15 amino acids. The CDR3 sequence: CASSLGAGVLETQYF. In DNA form, the CDR3 reads TGTGCCAGCAGCTTAGGGGCGGGGGTTTTGGAGACCCAGTACTTC.

V is TRBV11-2 and J is TRBJ2-7; D is unclear. The CDR3 spans 14 residues. The germline gives CDR1 SGHAT, CDR2 FQNNGV. V gave up 5 bases and J gave up 2 bases, with 13 bases separating them. CDR3 sequence (DNA): TGTGCCAGCAGCCGTGTACAGTCTCCCTACGAGCAGTACTTC. Translation: CASSRVQSPYEQYF. The variable domain in full, with the rest retrieved from reference TRBV11-2 and TRBJ2-7, is EAGVAQSPRYKIIEKRQSVAFWCNPISGHATLYWYQQILGQGPKLLIQFQNNGVVDDSQLPKDRFSAERLKGVDSTLKIQPAKLEDSAVYLCASSRVQSPYEQYFGPGTRLTVT.

This clonotype was found a few times. V and J are TRBV7-2 and TRBJ2-7; 7 bases align to TRBD1. Trimming removed 5 bases from V and 2 bases from J; junction bases left unmatched: 6. Germline CDR1 SGHTA, CDR2 FQGNSA. The CDR3 totals 14 residues. This CDR3 is CASSADRDPYEQYF. The CDR3 DNA is TGTGCCAGCAGCGCCGACAGGGACCCCTACGAGCAGTACTTC.

This rearrangement joins TRBV15 to TRBJ1-1; no clear D. The CDR3 extends over 13 amino acids. The V and J ends lost 7 bases and 5 bases respectively, with 14 bases between them. CDR1 is LNHNV, CDR2 YYDKDF, per germline (reference sequence). The CDR3 region has the DNA TGTGCCACCACTCCGCTCATGGGAACTGAAGCTTTCTTT. Translated: CATTPLMGTEAFF.

The V gene is TRBV20-1, the J gene TRBJ2-7; the match to TRBD1 covers 8 bases. V lost 2 bases to trimming and J lost 6 bases; unmatched junction nucleotides: 6. CDR3 length: 13 residues. Germline CDR1 is DFQATT and CDR2 is SNEGSKA (reference sequence). In DNA, the CDR3 is TGCAGTGCTAGAACAGGGGGGCGGAGCGAGCAGTACTTC. Translation: CSARTGGRSEQYF.

This chain links TRBV6-6 with TRBJ1-4, with a possible D match to TRBD1 (5 bases). The CDR3 is 15 residues long. V lost 2 bases and J 4 bases, leaving 11 bases between the germline ends. Germline CDR1 reads MNHNY; CDR2 reads SVGAGI (reference sequence). CDR3: CASSYVGGDNEKLFF. CDR3 DNA sequence: TGTGCCAGCAGTTACGTGGGGGGGGATAATGAAAAACTGTTTTTT.

This clonotype occurred a few times. The chain is built from TRBV25-1 and TRBJ2-7; 7 bases agree with TRBD1. Germline CDR1 reads MGHDK; CDR2 reads SYGVNS. The CDR3 runs 12 residues. The junction had 5 bases not matched to a gene; V was cut back by 8 bases and J by 4 bases. The CDR3 region has the DNA TGTGCCAGCGGGAAACAGGGGTACGAGCAGTACTTC. Translating it yields CASGKQGYEQYF.

V usage is TRBV12-3 or TRBV12-4 and J usage is TRBJ2-1, with TRBD2 matching over 7 bases. The ends lost 6 bases at V and 0 bases at J; junction bases unmatched: 5. This CDR3 contains 15 residues. The CDR3 reads CASSTLAASYNEQFF. In DNA form, the CDR3 reads TGTGCCAGCAGCACCCTAGCGGCCTCCTACAATGAGCAGTTCTTC.